This T cell receptor beta chain was observed in a study of T cells in Graves' hyperthyroidism and ophthalmopathy (dated by TCRdb to between 2018 and 2021). Regarding the research as a whole: Peripheral blood samples were taken at the time of initial diagnosis, prior to any treatment. After sampling, hyperthyroidism patients received methimazole starting at 30 mg daily, and ophthalmopathy patients received high-dose intravenous methylprednisolone. The 100 discovery patients were randomly split 7:3 into training and test sets. To identify distinguishing TCR V-J signatures, a discovery cohort of around 100 patients was used, comprising 43 with Graves' ophthalmopathy and 57 with stable Graves' hyperthyroidism. An independent validation cohort of around 20 hyperthyroidism patients and 17 patients who later progressed to ophthalmopathy tested prospective prediction of ophthalmopathy. In more than 5 Graves' hyperthyroidism patients, the study also compared T-cell repertoires from thyroid tissue with T-cell repertoires from blood. TCR Vbeta CDR3 sequencing of 120 to 150 peripheral blood samples (around 45 ophthalmopathy, 70 to 85 hyperthyroidism and roughly 17 progressor patients) is reported in the paper.

General study outcomes and caveats: No statistical method was used to fix the sample size in advance, and group allocation was not hidden from the investigators. In validation, the model predicted progression to ophthalmopathy with over 60% sensitivity and roughly 72% specificity, a median of about 6 months before onset. Ophthalmopathy was separated from stable hyperthyroidism by a 13 V-J signature model, with over 85% sensitivity and approximately 84% specificity obtained in cross-validation and 80%/75% obtained in testing. Blood samples also contained most of the expanded thyroid clonotypes (frequency above 0.001), which suggests that blood repertoires may reflect thyroid immune responses.

Amplification of TCR beta CDR3 regions was carried out from RNA transcripts. The TCR CDR3 was subjected to a first round of RT-PCR using the HTBI primer set and the Qiagen OneStep RT-PCR kit. Libraries were constructed in a second round of multiplex PCR, after which size selection and purification were performed. The libraries were sequenced on an Illumina HiSeq2000 using paired-end 100 bp reads. As for the authors' bioinformatics: SOAPnuke was used to process the raw data, with reads discarded if the reads contained adapters or uncalled bases, had a mean Phred below 15, or lacked an exact constant-primer or identifier match. COPE v1.2.5 was used to merge high-quality paired reads, and clonotypes were defined as unique nucleotide sequences. MiTCR v1.1 was used to align the clonotypes against IMGT TRBV, TRBD and TRBJ reference segments. The analysis was restricted to V-J combinations with a frequency above 0.0001, which together covered 99% to 99.2% of the repertoires. The TCS score was defined as F50 (clonal expansion) divided by E x V (chaos), with BLOSUM62-based TCRdist calculated between CDR3 peptides within each V-J. Welch's t-statistics and random forest reduced 514 V-J features to 13, which were used in a naive Bayes classifier (R e1071). The raw public data were reprocessed by TCRdb itself: fastp quality trimming at Q25, MiXCR clonotype calling, in-frame beta chains only. Entries that share a CDR3 protein sequence are merged under the most common genes and DNA. The V and J calls follow TCRdb's processing rather than the paper's. A total of around 700,000 distinct CDR3 sequences appear in this sample, around 20% of them only once. Of the sample, approximately 15% falls within the top ten clones.

Measured from the cysteine to the phenylalanine, the CDR3 is 14 residues long. The CDR3 DNA has 42 bases and is translated from base 1. V sheds 7 bases and J sheds 0 bases, leaving 10 bases between their ends. CDR1 is given as SNHLY and CDR2 as FYNNEI, both from the germline V gene. The hyperthyroidism patients were between 18 and 65 years old and newly diagnosed, with a disease duration of less than 2 months. Any patient with an uncontrolled infection, another autoimmune disease, pregnancy or lactation was excluded. Clinical symptoms, serum thyroxine and TRAb, thyroid ultrasound, and orbital computed tomography formed the basis for the diagnoses. Blood from progressor patients was drawn when they were first diagnosed with hyperthyroidism, before any ophthalmopathy symptoms appeared. Ficoll-Paque density gradient centrifugation was used to isolate PBMCs from about 10 ml of fresh peripheral blood. Patients classed as progressors first received a Graves' hyperthyroidism diagnosis and then went on to develop ophthalmopathy during follow-up. Total RNA was extracted with Trizol reagent, and quality was checked on an Agilent 2100 Bioanalyzer.

This clonotype was counted ten times or more. Its specific antigen is unknown. Per-base qualities were not stored, and no clone one base away is much larger. This TCR was recovered from a woman in her fifties or sixties with Graves' hyperthyroidism that later progressed to Graves' ophthalmopathy. The sequenced sample consisted of blood. The chain is made from TRBV2 and TRBJ1-3; the D region possibly corresponds to TRBD1 (5 bases align). The CDR3 here reads CASTRAYSGNTIYF. The DNA is as follows: TGTGCCAGCACCAGGGCGTACTCTGGAAACACCATATATTTT.